This entry is about one T cell receptor beta chain. Primers included in the PCR were 60 Vbeta and 13 Jbeta primers. This table comes from immunoSEQ multiplex PCR, and its TCRdb copy is limited to in-frame clones, with some not included. The sample carries around 200,000 clones, around 81% recorded once. This sample is drawn from a study of cytomegalovirus exposure and HLA in healthy donors. The ends lost 3 bases at V and 5 bases at J; junction bases unmatched: 7. The CDR3 is 14 residues long. Germline V gene sequence: CDR1 MDHEN, CDR2 SYDVKM. This chain joins TRBV28 and TRBJ2-7, with 7 bases matching TRBD2. Material for sequencing was PBMCs. The clonotype comes from a man aged 25-45 years in good health and CMV-seronegative. The CDR3 loop is CASSLYGGTDEQYF. In nucleotides, the CDR3 is TGTGCCAGCAGTTTGTACGGGGGGACGGACGAGCAGTACTTC.